The clone carrying this T cell receptor (beta chain) was detected a few times. Its target is not known. This record belongs to a study of cytomegalovirus exposure and HLA in healthy donors. The V gene's germline CDR1 is SGHTA and CDR2 FQGNSA. CDR3 length: 14 residues. V lost 6 bases and J lost 6; bases outside the gene matches: 4. The PCR made use of 60 Vbeta and 13 Jbeta primers. Only in-frame clones appear in the TCRdb table, and some are missing; sequencing was by immunoSEQ multiplex PCR. Found here are 180,000 or so clones, over 65% of them singletons; the top ten hold roughly 3.5%. There were likely unrecorded immune exposures, though donors were nominally healthy when sampled. General study results and limits: Several V segments, TRBV6-2 and TRBV6-3 among them, could not be told apart and were dropped. It was confirmed in vitro that a few of the CMV-associated chains were specific for CMV antigens.

This chain uses TRBV7-2 with TRBJ2-1, with 11 bases fitting TRBD2. This sequence was found in an older woman in good health and CMV-seropositive. Material: PBMCs. CDR3 nucleotides: TGTGCCAGCAGGCAACTAGCGGGAGCCAATGAGCAGTTCTTC. This gives the protein CASRQLAGANEQFF.